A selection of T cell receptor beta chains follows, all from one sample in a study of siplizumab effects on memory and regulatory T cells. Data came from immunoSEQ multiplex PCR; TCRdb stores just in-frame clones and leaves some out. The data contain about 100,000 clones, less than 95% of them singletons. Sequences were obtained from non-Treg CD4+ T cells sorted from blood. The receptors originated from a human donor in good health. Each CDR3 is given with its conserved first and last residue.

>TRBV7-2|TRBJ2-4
CASSLNRQNIQYF
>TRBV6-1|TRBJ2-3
CASSANGFYTDTQYF
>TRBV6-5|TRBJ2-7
CASGVRQLYEQYF
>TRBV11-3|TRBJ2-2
CASSLARSTGELFF
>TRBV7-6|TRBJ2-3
CASSSLAGGGTDTQYF
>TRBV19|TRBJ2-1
CATETSGRARNEQFF
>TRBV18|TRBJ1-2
CASSPTQGANYGYTF
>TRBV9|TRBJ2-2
CASSITSGRAEFTGELFF
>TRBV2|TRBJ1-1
CASSERTDIKAFF
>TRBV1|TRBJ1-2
CTSSQDRDRVIDYGYTF
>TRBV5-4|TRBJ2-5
CATSGRNGETQYF
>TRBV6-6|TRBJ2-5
CASTNQRLVGNQYF
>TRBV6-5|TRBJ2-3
CASSSGTSGDTQYF
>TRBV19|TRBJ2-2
CASSIVGSGAITGELFF
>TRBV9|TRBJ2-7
CASSATGTAYEQYF
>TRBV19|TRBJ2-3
CASTSPSGNTQYF
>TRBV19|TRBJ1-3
CASSIEAPYVISGNTIYF
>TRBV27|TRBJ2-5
CASRLAGAMETQYF
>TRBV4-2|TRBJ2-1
CASSHRRETQANEQFF
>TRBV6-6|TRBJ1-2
CASSHTDTNYGYTF
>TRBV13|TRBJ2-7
CASSLQGGNEQYF
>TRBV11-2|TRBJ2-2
CASSPWTSGSHGELFF
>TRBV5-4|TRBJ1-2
CASSVTGGHRYGYTF
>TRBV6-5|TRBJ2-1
CASSYSQTYNEQFF
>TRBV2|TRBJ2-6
CASRGDGSTGANVLTF
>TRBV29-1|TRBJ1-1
CSVEDRALGTEAFF
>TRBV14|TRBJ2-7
CASSPPTGNEQYF
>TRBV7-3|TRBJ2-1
CASSSTSGTLSYNEQFF
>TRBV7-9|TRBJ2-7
CASSLQQGTYEQYF
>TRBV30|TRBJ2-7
CAWRQDSSYEQYF
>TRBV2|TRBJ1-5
CASRDRDLSNQPQHF
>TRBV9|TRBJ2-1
CASSVGVVVDNEQFF
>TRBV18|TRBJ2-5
CASSPRGDRGKETQYF
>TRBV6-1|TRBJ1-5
CASTLGVYSNQPQHF
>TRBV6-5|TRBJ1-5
CASSSRTGFQHF
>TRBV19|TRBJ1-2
CASSRAGTRGSYGYTF
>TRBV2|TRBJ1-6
CASSESRGAFGSPLHF
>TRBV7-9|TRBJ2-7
CASSLAPAGYPYEQYF
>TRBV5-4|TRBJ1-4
CASSLAEGLGQKLFF
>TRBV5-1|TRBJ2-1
CASSQGRSSYNEQFF
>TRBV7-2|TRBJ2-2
CASSSTSGSGGGELFF
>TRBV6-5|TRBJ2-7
CASTESGTRGYEQYF
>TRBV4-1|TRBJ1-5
CASSHLLTGISNQPQHF
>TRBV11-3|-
CASSSDGEHEQYF
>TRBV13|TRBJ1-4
CASSLRTRGFELFF
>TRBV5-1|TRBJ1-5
CASSLGGSGGNQPQHF
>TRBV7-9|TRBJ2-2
CASSSTELPGELFF
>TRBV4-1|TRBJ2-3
CASSQDRGPSTDTQYF
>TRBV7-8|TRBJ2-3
CASSLFLADRTDTQYF
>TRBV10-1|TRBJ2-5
CASSESRTGSEETQYF
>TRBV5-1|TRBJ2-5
CASSQRFKETQYF
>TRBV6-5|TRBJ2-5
CASSYSFQETQYF
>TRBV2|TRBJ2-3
CASSDIRGTYTDAQYF
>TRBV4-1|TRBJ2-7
CASSQEARLAIYEQYF
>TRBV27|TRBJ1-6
CASSPLGNRGRVSPLHF
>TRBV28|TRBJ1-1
CASSFQVNAEAFF
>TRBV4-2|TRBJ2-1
CASSQDASGSADNEQFF
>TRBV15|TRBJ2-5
CATSPGLGAETQYF
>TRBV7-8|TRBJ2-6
CASSLELLGANVLTF
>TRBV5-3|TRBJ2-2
CARSPPAGENTGELFF